The sequence of this TCR beta chain was determined in a study of blood T cell repertoires in COVID-19. Study-level background: From the United States, Italy and Spain came samples of acute and convalescent COVID-19. Sample material is recorded as cDNA or gDNA derived from T cells, B-cell-depleted T cells, or PBMCs.

Across about 22 US areas, participants ranged in age from about 18 to 100 years. Resolution of symptoms, clearance, or two negative PCRs was present in recovered Cohort 3 donors. Measured with immunoSEQ multiplex PCR; TCRdb has only the in-frame clones, and not every one. This sample has 490,000 or so clones; roughly nine tenths occur once, and the top ten carry around 8%. CDR1 is SNHLY and CDR2 is FYNNEI in the germline V gene. Trimming cost V 2 bases and J 2 bases; bases outside gene matches: 10. The CDR3 loop spans 19 amino acids. The receptor comes from a woman in her fifties or sixties who had recovered from COVID-19. J is TRBJ2-7 and V is TRBV2; 15 bases map to TRBD2. Specimen: PBMCs or T cells enriched from blood (not recorded which). The CDR3 reads CASSEPGTSGGLGTYEQYF. For the CDR3, the DNA is TGTGCCAGCAGTGAACCCGGGACTAGCGGGGGGCTGGGGACCTACGAGCAGTACTTC.